Following are 27 T cell receptor beta chains from one sample sequenced in a study of PD-1 blockade in classical Hodgkin lymphoma. Time point given: cycle 4 day 1 (C4D1), after 5 to 7 weeks of nivolumab. All patients relapsed after autologous stem cell transplantation, and brentuximab vedotin exposure varied. The table came from immunoSEQ multiplex PCR; TCRdb's copy has only in-frame clones and leaves some out. The sample lists 40,000 to 50,000 clones, around two thirds occurring once. This specimen was peripheral blood mononuclear cells (PBMCs), taken before the fourth cycle of nivolumab. The origin of the receptors is a human donor with classical Hodgkin lymphoma.

This clone was recorded only once. The gene calls are TRBV5-6 and TRBJ2-5; TRBD1 aligns across 11 bases. Germline CDR1 is SGHDT and CDR2 is YYEEEE. The CDR3 consists of 15 residues. Trimming at V came to 6 bases and at J to 5 bases, leaving 9 bases not matched to a gene. The CDR3 loop reads CASIRGQGAWETQYF. The DNA of the CDR3 is TGTGCCAGCATCCGAGGACAGGGGGCTTGGGAGACCCAGTACTTC. The full variable domain, in which reference TRBV5-6 and TRBJ2-5 provide the parts outside the CDR3, is DAGVTQSPTHLIKTRGQQVTLRCSPKSGHDTVSWYQQALGQGPQFIFQYYEEEERQRGNFPDRFSGHQFPNYSSELNVNALLLGDSALYLCASIRGQGAWETQYFGPGTRLLVL.

V and J are TRBV27 and TRBJ2-7; D possibly corresponds to TRBD2 (7 bases). The germline gives CDR1 MNHEY, CDR2 SMNVEV (reference sequence). The CDR3 sequence is 17 residues long. Trimming cost V 2 bases and J 4 bases, with 21 bases left between them. Here the CDR3 reads CASSLIGGPILAYEQYF. The CDR3 DNA reads TGTGCCAGCAGTTTAATCGGGGGGCCAATTCTAGCGTACGAGCAGTACTTC.

The chain is built from TRBV6-5 and TRBJ2-2; D remains ambiguous. The length of the CDR3 is 16 residues. CDR1 and CDR2 from the germline V gene are MNHEY and SVGAGI. V gave up 0 bases and J gave up 6 bases, with 14 bases separating them. The CDR3 spells CASSYSGGVSPGELFF. The CDR3 nucleotides are TGTGCCAGCAGTTACTCCGGTGGGGTTAGTCCCGGGGAGCTGTTTTTT.

This chain connects TRBV2 to TRBJ1-2; no clear D. Germline values: CDR1 SNHLY, CDR2 FYNNEI. Trimming pared 1 base from V and 2 bases from J, leaving 11 bases between. CDR3 size: 15 residues. This chain's CDR3 is CASSEGRPTNYGYTF. CDR3 nucleotides: TGTGCCAGCAGTGAAGGCAGGCCTACCAACTATGGCTACACCTTC.

V gene TRBV29-1 combines with J gene TRBJ1-4; D is unclear. CDR1 and CDR2 (germline): SQVTM, ANQGSEA. The CDR3 contains 13 residues. V shed 3 bases and J shed 8 bases, with 13 bases lying between them. The CDR3 bases are TGCAGCGTTGAGGTTGCGGGCTGGGAAAAACTGTTTTTT. This sequence encodes CSVEVAGWEKLFF.

The chain couples TRBV7-9 to TRBJ1-1; D gene ambiguous. The CDR3 consists of 13 residues. CDR1 is SEHNR, CDR2 FQNEAQ, per germline (reference sequence). V was cut by 5 bases and J by 1 base, with 8 bases left in between. CDR3 amino acids: CASSPEQNTEAFF. The DNA of the CDR3 is TGTGCCAGCAGCCCAGAGCAGAACACTGAAGCTTTCTTT.

This chain connects TRBV2 to TRBJ1-1; 8 bases align to TRBD1. Germline lookup yields CDR1 SNHLY and CDR2 FYNNEI. The CDR3 is 15 amino acids. Trimming at V came to 5 bases and at J to 1 base, leaving 6 bases not matched to a gene. In DNA form, the CDR3 reads TGTGCCAGCAGTTATACAGGGGGTAGGAACACTGAAGCTTTCTTT. Translation: CASSYTGGRNTEAFF.

By sample share, this clone is medium-sized. The J gene is TRBJ1-1, the V gene TRBV6-6; D gene uncertain. The V end lost 4 bases, the J end lost 4 bases, and 10 bases lay between the germline ends. This CDR3 is built from 13 residues. Germline V gene sequence: CDR1 MNHNY, CDR2 SVGAGI (reference sequence). CDR3 loop: CASSWGGITEAFF. The CDR3 coding sequence is TGTGCCAGCAGTTGGGGTGGTATCACTGAAGCTTTCTTT.

This clone appeared a single time. V is TRBV9 and J is TRBJ1-5, with D perhaps TRBD1 (6 bases). Germline V gene data show CDR1 as SGDLS and CDR2 as YYNGEE. V dropped 0 bases and J dropped 3 bases, with 10 bases sitting between them. The CDR3 is 15 amino acids. This CDR3 is CASSVEGGPNQPQHF. The CDR3, as DNA: TGTGCCAGCAGCGTAGAAGGGGGACCCAATCAGCCCCAGCATTTT.

The V gene is TRBV11-3, the J gene TRBJ2-1; TRBD2 agrees at 15 bases. Germline CDR1 SGHNT, CDR2 YENEEA. This CDR3 has 16 residues. J lost 7 bases, V lost 0 bases, and 1 base had no gene match. The DNA of the CDR3 is TGTGCCAGCAGCTTAGATGGGACTAGCGGGGGGAATGAGCAGTTCTTC. It is translated as CASSLDGTSGGNEQFF.

J is TRBJ2-2 and V is TRBV5-1, with D tentatively TRBD2 (5 bases). The CDR3 sequence is 13 residues long. CDR1 and CDR2 from the germline V gene are SGHRS and YFSETQ. V was shortened by 0 bases and J by 6 bases, with 6 bases between the two germline ends. The CDR3 sequence: CASSLDGAGELFF. The CDR3 DNA is TGCGCCAGCAGCTTGGACGGGGCCGGGGAGCTGTTTTTT.

In this sample, this clone turned up once. This chain connects TRBV27 to TRBJ1-2; D gene uncertain. The ends were cut back, 0 bases at V and 4 bases at J, with 12 bases in the middle. Per the germline V gene, CDR1 is MNHEY and CDR2 is SMNVEV (reference sequence). This CDR3 contains 15 residues. CDR3 region: CASSLSGNGLYGYTF. The CDR3 nucleotides read TGTGCCAGCAGTTTATCAGGGAATGGACTCTATGGCTACACCTTC.

The chain recombines TRBV4-1 with TRBJ1-1; no clear D gene. Trimming took 1 base from V and 5 from J, leaving 11 bases between them. CDR1 is MGHRA, CDR2 YSYEKL, per germline. The CDR3 is 14 amino acids. The CDR3 DNA reads TGCGCCAGCAGCCAAGTTCACGGGTTGACTGAAGCTTTCTTT. This codes for CASSQVHGLTEAFF.

The chain joins TRBV28 to TRBJ2-7; D not certain. The CDR3 covers 14 residues. The germline gives CDR1 MDHEN, CDR2 SYDVKM. Deletions cut 1 base from V and 1 base from J, with 8 bases between. The CDR3 is CASSLFRESYEQYF. CDR3 bases: TGTGCCAGCAGTTTATTTAGGGAATCCTACGAGCAGTACTTC.

This clone was picked up one time. V is TRBV19 and J is TRBJ1-1, with TRBD1 matching over 8 bases. J lost 1 base, V lost 6 bases, and 10 bases had no gene match. The CDR3 sequence is 16 residues long. In germline, CDR1 is LNHDA, CDR2 SQIVND (reference sequence). The CDR3 is CASRGSPGGWNTEAFF. CDR3 DNA: TGTGCCAGTAGAGGGTCCCCAGGGGGCTGGAACACTGAAGCTTTCTTT.

Only a few counts were recorded for this clone. The V and J genes are TRBV7-9 and TRBJ2-7; 10 positions match TRBD2. The CDR3 extends over 18 amino acids. V was pared by 5 bases and J by 1 base, with 14 bases of the junction left unmatched. CDR1 is SEHNR, CDR2 FQNEAQ, per germline (reference sequence). The CDR3, as DNA: TGTGCCAGCAGCCCCGTGACTAGCGGGCGACCCCTATCCTACGAGCAGTACTTC. Translated: CASSPVTSGRPLSYEQYF.

The chain joins TRBV19 to TRBJ1-5; D remains unclear. Trimming removed 9 bases at V and 0 bases at J, with 12 bases between. This CDR3 has 14 amino acids. Germline V lookup: CDR1 LNHDA, CDR2 SQIVND (reference sequence). CDR3 residues: CARDGPYSNQPQHF. The DNA for the CDR3 is TGTGCCAGAGACGGCCCCTATAGCAATCAGCCCCAGCATTTT.

The genes are TRBV13 and TRBJ1-4; no reliable D call. The germline gives CDR1 PRHDT, CDR2 FYEKMQ (reference sequence). V lost 0 bases, J lost 5 bases, and 7 bases lay in between. The CDR3 is 14 amino acids. CDR3 amino acids: CASSLGGYNEKLFF. CDR3 nucleotides: TGTGCCAGCAGCTTAGGAGGGTACAATGAAAAACTGTTTTTT.

On this clone: Other DNA variants within this sample encode the same CDR3. V and J are TRBV11-3 and TRBJ1-1, with no clear D. The V end was cut by 3 bases, the J end by 3 bases, with 5 bases between. Germline-derived CDR1 and CDR2 are SGHNT and YENEEA. CDR3 length equals 12 residues. This CDR3 is CASSFGDTEAFF. The DNA for the CDR3 is TGTGCCAGCAGCTTCGGGGACACTGAAGCTTTCTTT. The variable domain in full, completed from reference TRBV11-3 and TRBJ1-1, reads EAGVVQSPRYKIIEKKQPVAFWCNPISGHNTLYWYLQNLGQGPELLIRYENEEAVDDSQLPKDRFSAERLKGVDSTLKIQPAELGDSAVYLCASSFGDTEAFFGQGTRLTVV.

The rearrangement links TRBV28 to TRBJ2-1; 10 bases match TRBD1. CDR3 length: 15 residues. Germline V gene data show CDR1 as MDHEN and CDR2 as SYDVKM. Trimming removed 2 bases from V and 8 bases from J; junction bases left unmatched: 6. CDR3: CASSLRTGGFDEQFF. In DNA form, the CDR3 reads TGTGCCAGCAGTTTACGGACAGGGGGGTTCGATGAGCAGTTCTTC.

The rearrangement joins TRBV2 to TRBJ1-1; TRBD1 matches 7 bases. Germline V lookup: CDR1 SNHLY, CDR2 FYNNEI. The junction had 4 bases not matched to a gene; V was cut back by 3 bases and J by 3 bases. The length of the CDR3 is 14 residues. As DNA, the CDR3 is TGTGCCAGCAGTGAGCCGACAGGGTACACTGAAGCTTTCTTT. Translating it yields CASSEPTGYTEAFF.

The genes are TRBV4-1 and TRBJ2-1; TRBD1 aligns across 9 bases. After removal of 1 base from V and 6 bases from J, the junction contained 4 bases not matched to a gene. The germline V gene encodes CDR1 MGHRA and CDR2 YSYEKL. The CDR3 has 15 residues. The CDR3: CASSQGDRVGNEQFF. In DNA, the CDR3 is TGCGCCAGCAGCCAAGGGGACAGGGTCGGCAATGAGCAGTTCTTC.

The chain is built from TRBV2 and TRBJ1-2; 8 bases are a match to TRBD1. With 8 bases clipped from V and 2 bases from J, the junction kept 4 bases outside the gene matches. Germline loops: CDR1 SNHLY, CDR2 FYNNEI. The CDR3 length is 13 residues. The CDR3 DNA sequence: TGTGCCAGCCCCGGGGACAGGAACTATGGCTACACCTTC. Its translation: CASPGDRNYGYTF.

The rearrangement uses TRBV4-3 and TRBJ2-5, with 8 nucleotides matching TRBD1. The J call may be incorrect, as the DNA end agrees better with TRBJ2-7. This CDR3 comprises 14 residues. Germline values: CDR1 LGHNA, CDR2 YSLEER. The chain's CDR3 is CASSQLTGEAEQYF. The CDR3 DNA follows: TGCGCCAGCAGCCAATTGACAGGGGAAGCCGAGCAGTACTTC.

The V and J genes are TRBV4-1 and TRBJ2-3, with 10 bases aligning to TRBD2. CDR3 length equals 16 residues. Germline CDR1 MGHRA, CDR2 YSYEKL. With V trimmed by 1 base and J by 8 bases, 9 bases remained unmatched. The CDR3 DNA is TGCGCCAGCAGCCAAGGGCCGGGACTAGCGATCGTTACGCAGTATTTT. Its protein is CASSQGPGLAIVTQYF.

The rearrangement links TRBV7-9 to TRBJ1-2, with D perhaps TRBD1 (5 bases). Germline CDR1 SEHNR, CDR2 FQNEAQ (reference sequence). This CDR3 region has 12 residues. The V end was cut by 1 base, the J end by 8 bases, with 8 bases between. CDR3 region: CASSLGGEGYTF. The CDR3 nucleotides are TGTGCCAGCAGCTTAGGAGGGGAAGGCTACACCTTC.

The table lists this clone with a few counts. The chain is built from TRBV5-6 and TRBJ2-5; 7 bases map to TRBD2. Germline V gene lookup returns CDR1 SGHDT and CDR2 YYEEEE. Germline trimming cut 2 bases from V and 2 bases from J; bases unmatched to any gene: 6. The CDR3 runs to 15 residues. The DNA of the CDR3 is TGTGCCAGCAGCTTAAACGGACTAGAACAAGAGACCCAGTACTTC. This translates into CASSLNGLEQETQYF.